These T cell receptor beta chains were read from a single sample in a study of T cell repertoires in cytomegalovirus infection. TCRdb reanalysed the reads using MiXCR and keeps one entry per CDR3 protein. Of about 180,000 distinct CDR3 sequences listed, around 14% are singletons. Sequenced sample: PBMCs. Receptor source: a human donor in good health (CMV status not recorded). Some clones in this sample may be carry-over from other donors' samples. CDR3s include the opening cysteine and the closing phenylalanine or tryptophan. Each record gives: D gene, V gene, J gene, clone size, CDR3 protein, CDR3 DNA. The D gene is left open where the match is weak. Part of the rows lack a size; the others show once, few, many or a class for expanded clones.

D: TRBD1; V: TRBV6-2/TRBV6-3; J: TRBJ1-1; size: many; CDR3: CASSRPPGQGYTEAFF; DNA: TGTGCCAGCAGTCGACCCCCGGGACAGGGATACACTGAAGCTTTCTTT
D: NA; V: TRBV28; J: TRBJ2-1; size: many; CDR3: CATITTRAVFF; DNA: TGTGCCACAATTACCACCAGGGCGGTGTTCTTC
D: NA; V: TRBV20-1; J: TRBJ2-1; size: NA; CDR3: CSAPRSESPYNEQFF; DNA: TGCAGTGCTCCCAGGAGCGAGTCCCCCTACAATGAGCAGTTCTTC
D: NA; V: TRBV20-1; J: TRBJ1-6; size: NA; CDR3: CSARGTLDNSPLHF; DNA: TGCAGTGCTAGGGGGACACTAGATAATTCACCCCTCCACTTT
D: NA; V: TRBV7-3; J: TRBJ2-1; size: many; CDR3: CASSSTRNEQFF; DNA: TGTGCCAGCAGCTCAACGAGGAATGAGCAGTTCTTC
D: NA; V: TRBV12-3/TRBV12-4; J: TRBJ1-5; size: many; CDR3: CASSSPQGGQPQHF; DNA: TGTGCCAGCAGTTCACCACAGGGCGGGCAGCCCCAGCATTTT
D: TRBD1; V: TRBV7-9; J: TRBJ2-5; size: many; CDR3: CASSSGTGRRTETQYF; DNA: TGTGCCAGCAGCTCCGGGACAGGGAGGCGTACGGAGACCCAGTACTTC
D: NA; V: TRBV7-9; J: TRBJ2-1; size: NA; CDR3: CASSLGNSYNEQFF; DNA: TGTGCCAGCAGTCTAGGGAACTCCTACAATGAGCAGTTCTTC
D: TRBD1; V: TRBV20-1; J: TRBJ1-2; size: few; CDR3: CSASSAGTGSGYTF; DNA: TGCAGTGCTAGTTCGGCAGGGACAGGCTCTGGCTACACCTTC
D: NA; V: TRBV12-3/TRBV12-4; J: TRBJ2-3; size: NA; CDR3: CASSWSGTTDTQYF; DNA: TGTGCCAGCAGTTGGTCAGGGACCACAGATACGCAGTATTTT
D: NA; V: TRBV7-6; J: TRBJ2-7; size: NA; CDR3: CASSFQAGPYEQYF; DNA: TGTGCCAGCAGCTTCCAGGCGGGGCCCTACGAGCAGTACTTC
D: TRBD2; V: TRBV13; J: TRBJ2-1; size: NA; CDR3: CASSRKPSGSINEQFF; DNA: TGTGCCAGCAGCCGCAAGCCTAGCGGGAGTATCAATGAGCAGTTCTTC
D: TRBD2; V: TRBV12-3/TRBV12-4; J: TRBJ2-3; size: many; CDR3: CASSLRLAGGLSLDTQYF; DNA: TGTGCCAGCAGTTTAAGGCTAGCGGGAGGTCTTAGTTTAGATACGCAGTATTTT
D: NA; V: TRBV19; J: TRBJ1-1; size: many; CDR3: CASLTPGNNAEAFF; DNA: TGTGCCAGCCTGACCCCGGGGAATAACGCTGAAGCTTTCTTT
D: NA; V: TRBV27; J: TRBJ2-6; size: many; CDR3: CAREETESSGANVLTF; DNA: TGTGCCAGAGAAGAGACGGAGAGCTCTGGGGCCAACGTCCTGACTTTC
D: TRBD2; V: TRBV12-3/TRBV12-4; J: TRBJ2-1; size: NA; CDR3: CASSKSGGPYNEQFF; DNA: TGTGCCAGCAGTAAGAGCGGGGGGCCTTACAATGAGCAGTTCTTC
D: TRBD1; V: TRBV11-2; J: TRBJ2-5; size: many; CDR3: CASSLDRGQQETQYF; DNA: TGTGCCAGCAGCCTGGACAGGGGGCAACAAGAGACCCAGTACTTC
D: TRBD1; V: TRBV2; J: TRBJ1-3; size: few; CDR3: CASTGGGNTIYF; DNA: TGTGCCAGCACAGGGGGTGGAAACACCATATATTTT
D: TRBD1; V: TRBV29-1; J: TRBJ1-1; size: NA; CDR3: CSGLSDRAFAEAFF; DNA: TGCAGCGGACTATCGGACAGGGCCTTCGCTGAAGCTTTCTTT
D: TRBD2; V: TRBV14; J: TRBJ2-2; size: NA; CDR3: CASRLAGVGTGELFF; DNA: TGTGCCAGCAGACTAGCGGGAGTAGGAACCGGGGAGCTGTTTTTT
D: TRBD2; V: TRBV29-1; J: TRBJ2-2; size: few; CDR3: CSVRTSGRTGELFF; DNA: TGCAGCGTCCGGACTAGCGGGAGAACCGGGGAGCTGTTTTTT
D: TRBD1; V: TRBV6-2/TRBV6-3; J: TRBJ2-3; size: many; CDR3: CASSSQGAVDTQYF; DNA: TGTGCCAGCTCGAGCCAGGGGGCGGTAGATACGCAGTATTTT
D: NA; V: TRBV29-1; J: TRBJ1-1; size: once; CDR3: CSVATKEAFF; DNA: TGCAGCGTCGCGACGAAGGAAGCTTTCTTT
D: NA; V: TRBV30; J: TRBJ1-2; size: NA; CDR3: CAWRDGRPGYTF; DNA: TGTGCCTGGAGGGACGGTCGGCCGGGCTACACCTTC
D: NA; V: TRBV20-1; J: TRBJ1-1; size: NA; CDR3: CSALRQNTEAFF; DNA: TGCAGTGCTCTCAGACAGAACACTGAAGCTTTCTTT
D: TRBD1; V: TRBV23-1; J: TRBJ2-7; size: NA; CDR3: CASSPLRDRQYF; DNA: TGCGCCAGCAGTCCATTACGGGACAGGCAGTACTTC
D: NA; V: TRBV12-3/TRBV12-4; J: TRBJ1-5; size: NA; CDR3: CDSSLTSGSNQPQHF; DNA: TGTGACAGCAGTTTGACTAGCGGATCCAATCAGCCCCAGCATTTT
D: TRBD1; V: TRBV7-2; J: TRBJ1-2; size: many; CDR3: CASSLADRGFGYTF; DNA: TGTGCCAGCAGTTTGGCTGACAGGGGCTTTGGCTACACCTTC
D: NA; V: TRBV2; J: TRBJ1-4; size: many; CDR3: CASRVLFGEKLFF; DNA: TGTGCCAGCAGGGTACTGTTTGGAGAAAAACTGTTTTTT
D: NA; V: TRBV6-5; J: TRBJ2-7; size: many; CDR3: CASSYSSAGPYEQYF; DNA: TGTGCCAGCAGTTACTCGTCGGCGGGCCCCTACGAGCAGTACTTC
D: NA; V: TRBV10-3; J: TRBJ2-7; size: many; CDR3: CAISDAKDSYEQYF; DNA: TGTGCCATCAGTGATGCGAAGGACAGCTACGAGCAGTACTTC
D: TRBD2; V: TRBV7-2; J: TRBJ2-7; size: few; CDR3: CASSRDYSSYEQYF; DNA: TGTGCCAGCAGCCGGGACTACAGCTCCTACGAGCAGTACTTC
D: NA; V: TRBV28; J: TRBJ2-2; size: NA; CDR3: CASSLLSGELFF; DNA: TGTGCCAGCAGTTTATTGTCCGGGGAGCTGTTTTTT
D: NA; V: TRBV7-9; J: TRBJ1-4; size: many; CDR3: CASSLLGGLGEKLFF; DNA: TGTGCCAGCAGCTTACTTGGGGGCCTTGGGGAAAAACTGTTTTTT
D: NA; V: TRBV24-1; J: TRBJ2-2; size: few; CDR3: CATSKAGSSTGELFF; DNA: TGTGCCACCAGTAAGGCAGGTTCAAGCACCGGGGAGCTGTTTTTT
D: NA; V: TRBV7-9; J: TRBJ1-2; size: many; CDR3: CASSPLGVGYGYTF; DNA: TGTGCCAGCAGCCCTCTGGGGGTGGGCTATGGCTACACCTTC
D: TRBD1; V: TRBV5-1; J: TRBJ2-5; size: NA; CDR3: CASSAGTAQETQYF; DNA: TGCGCCAGCAGCGCAGGGACAGCTCAAGAGACCCAGTACTTC
D: TRBD2; V: TRBV6-1; J: TRBJ2-7; size: many; CDR3: CASSTSSGGTYEQYF; DNA: TGTGCCAGCAGTACTTCTAGCGGGGGCACCTACGAGCAGTACTTC
D: TRBD1; V: TRBV12-3/TRBV12-4; J: TRBJ2-7; size: few; CDR3: CASFPGQGYEQYF; DNA: TGTGCCAGTTTTCCGGGACAGGGCTACGAGCAGTACTTC
D: TRBD2; V: TRBV28; J: TRBJ2-7; size: few; CDR3: CASKFSGRVASYEQYF; DNA: TGTGCCAGCAAATTTAGCGGGAGGGTGGCCTCCTACGAGCAGTACTTC
D: TRBD2; V: TRBV29-1; J: TRBJ2-3; size: NA; CDR3: CSVRPLLLAGDTQYF; DNA: TGCAGCGTCCGACCCCTTTTACTAGCGGGAGATACGCAGTATTTT
D: TRBD2; V: TRBV5-4; J: TRBJ2-3; size: many; CDR3: CASSTGGGGTDTQYF; DNA: TGTGCCAGCAGCACAGGCGGGGGGGGCACAGATACGCAGTATTTT
D: NA; V: TRBV6-1; J: TRBJ1-2; size: few; CDR3: CASSERAANGYTF; DNA: TGTGCCAGCAGTGAAAGAGCAGCGAATGGCTACACCTTC
D: NA; V: TRBV10-3; J: TRBJ1-2; size: many; CDR3: CAISGAGENYGYTF; DNA: TGTGCCATCAGTGGGGCAGGGGAAAACTATGGCTACACCTTC
D: NA; V: TRBV4-1; J: TRBJ1-5; size: many; CDR3: CASSQLAGDGNQPQHF; DNA: TGCGCCAGCAGCCAATTAGCTGGGGATGGCAATCAGCCCCAGCATTTT
D: NA; V: TRBV6-1; J: TRBJ2-5; size: many; CDR3: CASSVGPSRETQYF; DNA: TGTGCCAGCAGTGTGGGCCCTTCTAGAGAGACCCAGTACTTC
D: TRBD2; V: TRBV28; J: TRBJ2-1; size: many; CDR3: CASASLAGGSDEQFF; DNA: TGTGCCAGCGCTAGCCTAGCGGGAGGGTCGGATGAGCAGTTCTTC
D: TRBD1; V: TRBV7-9; J: TRBJ1-1; size: many; CDR3: CASSLSGTGVRTEAFF; DNA: TGTGCCAGCAGCTTAAGCGGGACAGGGGTCAGGACTGAAGCTTTCTTT
D: TRBD1; V: TRBV7-9; J: TRBJ1-1; size: many; CDR3: CASSGARRQTGLHTEAFF; DNA: TGTGCCAGCAGCGGAGCTCGCCGCCAGACAGGGTTGCACACTGAAGCTTTCTTT
D: NA; V: TRBV20-1; J: TRBJ2-7; size: NA; CDR3: CSVNRPGGSYEQYF; DNA: TGCAGTGTTAACAGGCCCGGTGGTTCCTACGAGCAGTACTTC
D: NA; V: TRBV5-6; J: TRBJ1-5; size: many; CDR3: CASSLGGGKPQHF; DNA: TGTGCCAGCAGCTTGGGTGGCGGGAAGCCCCAGCATTTT
D: NA; V: TRBV7-9; J: TRBJ1-5; size: NA; CDR3: CASSPGAYSSPQHF; DNA: TGTGCCAGCAGCCCAGGAGCGTATAGTTCACCCCAGCATTTT
D: NA; V: TRBV7-2; J: TRBJ2-7; size: many; CDR3: CASSLGRGSTYEQYF; DNA: TGTGCCAGCAGCTTAGGCAGGGGCTCCACCTACGAGCAGTACTTC
D: NA; V: TRBV7-2; J: TRBJ2-6; size: many; CDR3: CASSLGLRGSGANVLTF; DNA: TGTGCCAGCAGCTTAGGTCTTAGGGGTTCAGGGGCCAACGTCCTGACTTTC
D: NA; V: TRBV12-3/TRBV12-4; J: TRBJ1-1; size: NA; CDR3: CASSFYGRGNTEAFF; DNA: TGTGCCAGCAGTTTCTACGGTCGGGGGAACACTGAAGCTTTCTTT